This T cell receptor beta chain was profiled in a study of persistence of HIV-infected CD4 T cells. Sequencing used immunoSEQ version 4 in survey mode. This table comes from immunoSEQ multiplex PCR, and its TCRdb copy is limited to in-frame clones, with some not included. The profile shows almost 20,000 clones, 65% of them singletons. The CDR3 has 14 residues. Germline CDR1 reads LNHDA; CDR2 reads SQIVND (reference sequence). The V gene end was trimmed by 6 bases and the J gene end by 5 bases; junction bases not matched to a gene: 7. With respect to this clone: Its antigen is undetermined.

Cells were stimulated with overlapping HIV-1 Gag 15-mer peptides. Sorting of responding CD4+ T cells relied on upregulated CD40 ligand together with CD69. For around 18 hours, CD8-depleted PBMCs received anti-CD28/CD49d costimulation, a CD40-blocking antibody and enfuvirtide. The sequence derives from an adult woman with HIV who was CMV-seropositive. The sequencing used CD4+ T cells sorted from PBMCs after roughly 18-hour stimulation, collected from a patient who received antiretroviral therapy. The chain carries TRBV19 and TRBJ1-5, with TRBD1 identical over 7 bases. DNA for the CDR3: TGTGCCAGTAGGACGTTGACAGGGTATCAGCCCCAGCATTTT. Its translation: CASRTLTGYQPQHF.